This T cell receptor beta chain was recorded in a study of CD8 T cells in Susac syndrome. A quantity of roughly 0.5 to 1 ug RNA underwent reverse transcription using random hexamers. TCRdb reprocessed the immunoSEQ multiplex PCR reads with MiXCR, giving one entry per CDR3 protein. The sample gives hundreds of thousands of distinct CDR3 sequences, 85% to 95% of which show up once; about 0.071% is in the top ten. The CDR3 has 14 amino acids. The V gene end was trimmed by 5 bases and the J gene end by 6 bases; junction bases not matched to a gene: 7. V gene TRBV12-3 or TRBV12-4 combines with J gene TRBJ1-5; TRBD1 agrees at 7 bases. Sequencing used CD4+ T cells from PBMCs. This TCR was sampled from a human donor with multiple sclerosis. CDR3 amino acids: CASSANRGGQPQHF. The CDR3 DNA follows: TGTGCCAGCAGTGCAAACAGGGGCGGTCAGCCCCAGCATTTT.